Listed below are T cell receptor beta chains from one sample, sequenced in a study of blood T cells in healthy people across ages. TCRdb fed the 5' RACE reads into MiXCR, producing one record per CDR3 protein. The data show approximately 800,000 distinct CDR3 sequences, approximately 59% seen once. Material: blood. Source of these receptors: a man aged 30 to 39 in good health. The conserved cysteine and the conserved F or W are not part of the CDR3 here.

ASSSGTGGVRGQPQH	TRBJ1-5	TRBV18
ASSPHARGIQY	TRBJ2-5	TRBV28
ASSFRASGLHNEQF	TRBJ2-1	TRBV7-3
ASSLRGTGGYT	TRBJ1-2	TRBV28
ASSSGTGLSYEQY	TRBJ2-7	TRBV6-6
ASKQDTGNLEKLF	TRBJ1-4	TRBV2
ASSLEQGETQY	TRBJ2-5	TRBV7-2
ASSQLWDRKYNQPQH	TRBJ1-5	TRBV4-1
SASPGALAKNIQY	TRBJ2-4	TRBV20-1
ASSAVGTMNTEAF	TRBJ1-1	TRBV12-3/TRBV12-4
ASSQGPGYEQY	-	TRBV4-3
SASSPSGGSYEQY	-	TRBV20-1
ASYWTSGYEQY	TRBJ2-7	TRBV6-6
SAPHPVSYNEQF	TRBJ2-1	TRBV20-1
ASSVGVANEQF	TRBJ2-1	TRBV7-6
ASSFGGREEQY	TRBJ2-7	TRBV7-3
ASSFRVAGQETQY	TRBJ2-5	TRBV7-2
ASSRDQTAYNEQF	TRBJ2-1	TRBV7-2
SARDAGTGIYEQY	TRBJ2-7	TRBV20-1
ASTNLAGFSYEQY	TRBJ2-7	TRBV6-2/TRBV6-3
SARDLITGNWRVSYEQY	TRBJ2-7	TRBV20-1
ASISGIYEQY	TRBJ2-7	TRBV25-1
SVQGPSTEAF	TRBJ1-1	TRBV29-1
ASSQAYHNEQF	TRBJ2-1	TRBV4-2
ASSSRQWANVLT	TRBJ2-6	TRBV7-2
ASSRGSRDTEAF	TRBJ1-1	TRBV6-2/TRBV6-3
ASSSDSLLGNEQF	TRBJ2-1	TRBV7-2
ASSHTQGAMSEKLF	TRBJ1-4	TRBV12-3/TRBV12-4
ASSSLGQAVPSYEQY	TRBJ2-7	TRBV28
ASSLSGGAGGNEQF	TRBJ2-1	TRBV7-2
ASSVPTQETQY	TRBJ2-5	TRBV2
ASSLTTADQETQY	TRBJ2-5	TRBV7-3
ASISGQGTTDTQY	TRBJ2-3	TRBV2
SAIGLQGTDTQY	TRBJ2-3	TRBV20-1
SVAQGANEQF	TRBJ2-1	TRBV29-1
ASSPTISGNEQY	TRBJ2-7	TRBV5-1